These 28 T cell receptor beta chains were all obtained from the same sample, sequenced in a study of T cells in Graves' hyperthyroidism and ophthalmopathy. Using RNA transcripts as the source, TCR beta CDR3 regions were amplified. TCR CDR3 regions were first amplified by RT-PCR with HTBI primers. TCRdb reprocessed the multiplex PCR reads via MiXCR and lists one record per CDR3 protein. The sample includes fewer than 450,000 distinct CDR3 sequences, 13% to 15% seen only once; the top ten take roughly a fifth. Source material: blood. The origin of the receptors is a woman aged 60-75 years with Graves' ophthalmopathy.

This clonotype was seen a few times. The chain couples TRBV5-8 to TRBJ2-1; maybe TRBD2 (6 bases). The V gene's germline CDR1 is SGHTS and CDR2 YDEGEE. The length of the CDR3 is 16 residues. Trimming shortened V by 0 bases and J by 0 bases, and 10 bases separated the two germline ends. The CDR3 loop reads CASSLASGLSYNEQFF. The CDR3 DNA reads TGTGCCAGCAGCTTGGCCAGCGGGCTCTCCTACAATGAGCAGTTCTTC.

This clonotype appeared a few times. The chain employs TRBV28 and TRBJ2-2, with D possibly matching TRBD1 (6 bases). Germline values: CDR1 MDHEN, CDR2 SYDVKM. CDR3 length equals 15 residues. Trimming took off 3 bases at V and 6 bases at J, with 14 bases between the two ends. Here the CDR3 DNA reads TGTGCCAGCAGTTTTCGGCAGGGGCTCGCCGGGGAGCTGTTTTTT. Its translation: CASSFRQGLAGELFF.

The rearrangement uses TRBV7-9 and TRBJ2-3, with D perhaps assigned TRBD1 or TRBD2 (5 bases each). Germline CDR1 is SEHNR and CDR2 is FQNEAQ (reference sequence). The length of the CDR3 is 14 residues. Trimming pared 2 bases from V and 6 bases from J, leaving 12 bases between. The CDR3 reads CASSLIGDLDTQYF. The CDR3 DNA reads as TGTGCCAGCAGCTTAATTGGGGACCTTGATACGCAGTATTTT.

CDR3 sequence reads: CASSRQRAGVSYEQYF. DNA of the CDR3: TGTGCCAGCAGTCGACAACGGGCGGGAGTCTCCTACGAGCAGTACTTC. This chain connects TRBV6-2 or TRBV6-3 to TRBJ2-7; TRBD2 aligns across 7 bases. Germline assignment: CDR1 MNHEY and CDR2 SVGEGT. V trimming: 5 bases; J trimming: 0 bases; junction bases outside the gene matches: 10. This CDR3 has 16 amino acids.

This clonotype was detected ten times or more. This sequence joins TRBV28 and TRBJ2-2, with TRBD2 matching 10 bases. Germline CDR1 reads MDHEN; CDR2 reads SYDVKM. The V segment lost 5 bases and the J segment 1 base; nucleotides outside the gene matches: 1. This CDR3 has 15 residues. CDR3 bases: TGTGCCAGCAGTCCTAGCGGGGGGAACACCGGGGAGCTGTTTTTT. The encoded protein is CASSPSGGNTGELFF.

This clonotype was seen only a few times. The chain has TRBV3-1 and TRBJ2-7; weak D call: TRBD2 (6 bases). The V end was cut by 4 bases, the J end by 0 bases, with 13 bases between. Germline V gene lookup returns CDR1 LGHDT and CDR2 YNNKEL (reference sequence). The CDR3 is 15 amino acids. CDR3 protein: CASSRGVVASYEQYF. The CDR3 coding sequence is TGTGCCAGCAGCCGCGGGGTAGTCGCCTCCTACGAGCAGTACTTC.

This clonotype was seen at least ten times. The chain combines TRBV29-1 with TRBJ2-1; 7 bases map to TRBD2. Germline loops: CDR1 SQVTM, CDR2 ANQGSEA. V was pared by 6 bases and J by 0 bases, with 5 bases of the junction left unmatched. There are 14 residues in the CDR3. This chain's CDR3 is CSVGGWSSYNEQFF. DNA for the CDR3: TGCAGCGTGGGGGGGTGGAGCTCCTACAATGAGCAGTTCTTC.

This clonotype has just a few counts. The chain employs TRBV28 and TRBJ2-7, with 7 positions matching TRBD2. Trimming removed 2 bases from V and 0 bases from J; junction bases left unmatched: 16. The CDR3 contains 19 residues. The germline V gene has CDR1 MDHEN and CDR2 SYDVKM. The CDR3 here is CASSLDRTSSGRSSYEQYF. CDR3 sequence (DNA): TGTGCCAGCAGTTTAGACCGGACAAGTAGCGGGCGGAGCTCCTACGAGCAGTACTTC.

This clonotype was detected ten times or more. The genes are TRBV20-1 and TRBJ2-3; 7 nucleotides agree with TRBD2. The CDR3 contains 12 residues. After removal of 7 bases from V and 2 bases from J, the junction contained 3 bases not matched to a gene. Germline assignment: CDR1 DFQATT and CDR2 SNEGSKA (reference sequence). CDR3 coding DNA: TGCAGTGGGGCGGGAGACACAGATACGCAGTATTTT. It is translated as CSGAGDTDTQYF.

The gene calls are TRBV10-2 and TRBJ2-1; D is unresolved. The CDR3 extends over 13 amino acids. The V and J ends lost 2 bases and 5 bases respectively, with 7 bases between them. Germline V gene data show CDR1 as WSHSY and CDR2 as SAAADI. The CDR3 coding sequence is TGCGCCAGCAGTGAGCGGTGGAACAATGAGCAGTTCTTC. Translation gives CASSERWNNEQFF.

There are many counts of this clonotype. V usage is TRBV20-1 and J usage is TRBJ2-3; 8 bases match TRBD2. The V gene's germline CDR1 is DFQATT and CDR2 SNEGSKA (reference sequence). Trimming at V came to 6 bases and at J to 2 bases, leaving 13 bases not matched to a gene. There are 16 residues in the CDR3. The CDR3 spells CSANAGGRFYTDTQYF. CDR3 nucleotides: TGCAGTGCAAATGCGGGAGGACGTTTCTACACAGATACGCAGTATTTT.

CDR3 nucleotide sequence: TGCAGCGTTGCCCTCCAGGGGGCGGCGGCGATCCAGCGGGGCGAGCAGTACTTC. Protein product: CSVALQGAAAIQRGEQYF. V is TRBV29-1 and J is TRBJ2-7, with D possibly matching TRBD1 (8 bases). The CDR3 is 18 amino acids. V gave up 4 bases and J gave up 6 bases, with 31 bases separating them. CDR1 SQVTM and CDR2 ANQGSEA come from the germline V gene.

This clonotype was detected many times. The chain employs TRBV7-3 and TRBJ2-5, with D tentatively TRBD2 (5 bases). V was shortened by 3 bases and J by 3 bases, with 8 bases between the two germline ends. The CDR3 sequence is 13 residues long. In germline, CDR1 is SGHTA, CDR2 FQGTGA. The CDR3 loop reads CASSFGDKETQYF. The CDR3 DNA follows: TGTGCCAGCAGCTTCGGGGATAAAGAGACCCAGTACTTC.

This clonotype was detected only once. Possible read error: a much larger clone is one base away. V is TRBV5-6 and J is TRBJ2-7, with 7 bases lining up with TRBD1. CDR3 size: 15 residues. In germline, CDR1 is SGHDT, CDR2 YYEEEE. The CDR3 region has the DNA TGTGCCAGCAGCTTTGGGACAGAGCCTACCTACGAGCAGCACTTC. Protein sequence: CASSFGTEPTYEQHF.

In its sample, this clonotype was seen many times. The chain couples TRBV2 to TRBJ2-7, with D unresolved. The germline V gene encodes CDR1 SNHLY and CDR2 FYNNEI. Trimming took off 8 bases at V and 1 base at J, with 9 bases between the two ends. The CDR3 is made up of 12 amino acids. The CDR3 DNA reads TGTGCCAGCGTACGTTCTTCCTACGAGCAGTACTTC. Its protein is CASVRSSYEQYF.

This clonotype came up many times. The V gene is TRBV6-1, the J gene TRBJ2-7; 10 bases agree with TRBD2. V shed 11 bases and J 6 bases; nucleotides not matched to a gene: 13. The germline V gene encodes CDR1 MNHNS and CDR2 SASEGT. The CDR3 has 14 residues. This CDR3 reads CASPRASGSGEQYF. CDR3 bases: TGTGCCTCACCCCGAGCTAGCGGGAGTGGCGAGCAGTACTTC.

This clonotype has at least ten counts. This chain uses TRBV7-9 with TRBJ1-2; 9 nucleotides align to TRBD1. The CDR3 sequence is 13 residues long. J lost 5 bases, V lost 3 bases, and 1 base had no gene match. Germline V gene sequence: CDR1 SEHNR, CDR2 FQNEAQ (reference sequence). The CDR3 sequence is CASSFGQGYGYTF. In DNA form, the CDR3 reads TGTGCCAGCAGCTTCGGACAGGGGTATGGCTACACCTTC. The variable domain in full, completed from reference TRBV7-9 and TRBJ1-2, reads DTGVSQNPRHKITKRGQNVTFRCDPISEHNRLYWYRQTLGQGPEFLTYFQNEAQLEKSRLLSDRFSAERPKGSFSTLEIQRTEQGDSAMYLCASSFGQGYGYTFGSGTRLTVV.

The sample holds many counts of this clonotype. This chain uses TRBV30 with TRBJ2-3; tentatively, D is TRBD1 or TRBD2 (7 bases each). The V end lost 3 bases, the J end lost 0 bases, and 10 bases lay between the germline ends. The CDR3 sequence is 14 residues long. CDR1 GTSNPN and CDR2 SVGIG come from the germline V gene (reference sequence). Written as DNA, the CDR3 is TGTGCCTGGAGGCAGGGGGGGAGCACAGATACGCAGTATTTT. Translated, it gives CAWRQGGSTDTQYF.

The sample holds a few counts of this clonotype. This chain uses TRBV25-1 with TRBJ2-2; 11 bases match TRBD2. V was clipped by 4 bases and J by 6 bases; unmatched bases: 7. The CDR3 length is 16 residues. CDR1 MGHDK and CDR2 SYGVNS come from the germline V gene. The CDR3 loop reads CASSGGVAGGSGELFF. CDR3 in DNA: TGTGCCAGCAGTGGAGGGGTAGCGGGAGGGTCCGGGGAGCTGTTTTTT.

This clonotype was recorded at least ten times. V gene TRBV7-9 combines with J gene TRBJ2-1; TRBD1 aligns across 8 bases. Germline-derived CDR1 and CDR2 are SEHNR and FQNEAQ (reference sequence). CDR3 size: 12 residues. The J segment lost 9 bases and the V segment lost 5 bases, leaving 3 bases of the junction unmatched. The CDR3 sequence: CASSQDRGEQFF. The CDR3 DNA sequence: TGTGCCAGCAGCCAAGACAGGGGTGAGCAGTTCTTC.

In its sample, this clonotype was seen a few times. The chain uses TRBV19 and TRBJ2-7; D gene unclear. The germline V and J ends were trimmed by 4 bases and 0 bases, with 7 bases remaining between them. The germline CDR1 and CDR2 sequences are LNHDA and SQIVND (reference sequence). This CDR3 has 13 residues. The CDR3 loop is CASSTPSSYEQYF. In nucleotides, the CDR3 is TGTGCCAGTAGTACTCCTTCCTCCTACGAGCAGTACTTC.

This clonotype was observed at least ten times. This rearrangement joins TRBV28 to TRBJ2-2; 9 nucleotides agree with TRBD1. The length of the CDR3 is 15 residues. J gave up 7 bases and V 3 bases, and 6 bases lay outside the gene matches. Germline values: CDR1 MDHEN, CDR2 SYDVKM. CDR3 sequence (DNA): TGTGCCAGCAGTTTGGACAGGGGACGGTTCGGGGAGCTGTTTTTT. The encoded protein is CASSLDRGRFGELFF.

This clonotype was recorded many times. The chain couples TRBV19 to TRBJ1-1, with 7 bases lining up with TRBD1. This CDR3 contains 13 residues. Germline CDR1 LNHDA, CDR2 SQIVND (reference sequence). J lost 4 bases, V lost 10 bases, and 9 bases had no gene match. The chain's CDR3 is CATRDRVGTEAFF. CDR3 bases: TGTGCCACCCGAGACAGGGTGGGCACTGAAGCTTTCTTT.

This rearrangement joins TRBV7-9 to TRBJ1-6, with D tentatively TRBD1 (5 bases). Germline V lookup: CDR1 SEHNR, CDR2 FQNEAQ (reference sequence). Deletions cut 5 bases from V and 8 bases from J, with 16 bases between. The CDR3 is 15 residues long. CDR3 coding DNA: TGTGCCAGCAGCCTCGGAGTGGGGGTTGATTCACCCCTCCACTTT. It is translated as CASSLGVGVDSPLHF. The variable domain in full, completed from reference TRBV7-9 and TRBJ1-6, reads DTGVSQNPRHKITKRGQNVTFRCDPISEHNRLYWYRQTLGQGPEFLTYFQNEAQLEKSRLLSDRFSAERPKGSFSTLEIQRTEQGDSAMYLCASSLGVGVDSPLHFGNGTRLTVT.

Comment on this clonotype: A junction boundary mismatches the germline segment, possibly from a read error. This chain joins TRBV10-3 and TRBJ2-7; 11 nucleotides match TRBD2. The CDR3 is 15 amino acids. The germline V gene encodes CDR1 ENHRY and CDR2 SYGVKD. For the CDR3, the DNA is TGTGCCATCACTCGGGATAGCGGGAGGGTCTACGGGCAGTACTTC. Translation: CAITRDSGRVYGQYF.

The table lists this clonotype with many counts. The chain joins TRBV29-1 to TRBJ2-1; D gene uncertain. Germline lookup yields CDR1 SQVTM and CDR2 ANQGSEA. This CDR3 comprises 14 residues. Trimming shortened V by 6 bases and J by 1 base, and 13 bases separated the two germline ends. This CDR3 is CSVSRGVSYNEQFF. Here the CDR3 DNA reads TGCAGCGTCTCCCGTGGGGTATCCTACAATGAGCAGTTCTTC.

This clonotype was detected many times. This may be a read error: a much more frequent sequence differs by one nucleotide. The chain uses TRBV11-2 and TRBJ2-3, with 12 bases lining up with TRBD2. The CDR3 is 15 residues long. The J segment lost 4 bases and the V segment lost 8 bases, leaving 7 bases of the junction unmatched. CDR1 is SGHAT and CDR2 is FQNNGV in the germline V gene. The CDR3 region has the DNA TGTGCCAGCGGAGAGACTAGCGGGAGCCCAGATACGCAGTATTTT. It specifies CASGETSGSPDTQYF.

In this sample, this clonotype turned up a few times. V and J are TRBV2 and TRBJ1-2, with D unresolved. CDR1 and CDR2 (germline): SNHLY, FYNNEI. This CDR3 has 13 residues. V lost 4 bases, J lost 2 bases, and 8 bases lay in between. Here the CDR3 reads CASSVRENYGYTF. The DNA for the CDR3 is TGTGCCAGCAGTGTGAGGGAGAACTATGGCTACACCTTC.